What follows are 9 T cell receptor beta chains derived from one specimen sequenced in a study of vaccination and CD4 T cells after COVID-19 (dated by TCRdb to 2022 to 2024). Library preparation employed PCR. TCRdb records Illumina iSeq 100 as the sequencer. TCR sequencing of DNA from cultured CD4+ T cells used the Oncomine TCR Beta short-read assay at the Johns Hopkins FTIC core. The public reads were reanalyzed by TCRdb: fastp trimming at Q25, MiXCR alignment, in-frame beta chains only. When rows share a CDR3 protein, they turn into one entry using the most common DNA and genes. This sample holds nearly 25,000 distinct CDR3 sequences; around 30% were observed only once. The ten largest account for 2.5% to 3.5% of the sample. Their recognized antigens are unknown. The sample's time point label is to be understood as: late sampling 161 to 241 days after vaccination in a few convalescent patients. According to the study, the label for this sample's treatment or condition signals: roughly 10-day PBMC culture with coronavirus spike peptide pools or control peptides (ViraFEST assay).

The source material was CD4+ T cells from blood, cultured in vitro, sampled about 7 months after SARS-CoV-2 vaccination. These receptors were obtained from a human donor who had recovered from COVID-19.

The chain couples TRBV28 to TRBJ2-3; D not certain. Trimming pared 3 bases from V and 1 base from J, leaving 5 bases between. The CDR3 sequence is 13 residues long. Germline CDR1 is MDHEN and CDR2 is SYDVKM. In DNA, the CDR3 is TGTGCCAGCAGTTTCCTGGGCACAGATACGCAGTATTTT. Translating gives CASSFLGTDTQYF.

The V call is TRBV25-1, the J call TRBJ1-5, with 8 bases matching TRBD1. Trimming removed 6 bases from V and 6 bases from J; junction bases left unmatched: 13. CDR1 and CDR2 from the germline V gene are MGHDK and SYGVNS. The CDR3 is 16 residues long. The CDR3 reads CASSPKTGVEGQPQHF. In DNA, the CDR3 is TGTGCCAGCAGCCCCAAGACAGGGGTAGAAGGTCAGCCCCAGCATTTT.

This clonotype qualifies as medium-sized. V usage is TRBV28 and J usage is TRBJ2-7, with D uncertain. With 6 bases removed from V and 6 bases from J, the gap between germline ends came to 15 bases. This CDR3 has 13 residues. Looked up from germline, CDR1 is MDHEN and CDR2 is SYDVKM. CDR3 in DNA: TGTGCCAGCAGAAGGTCGGGTTCCCTCGAGCAGTACTTC. Protein: CASRRSGSLEQYF.

This sequence joins TRBV7-2 and TRBJ2-1; tentative D call: TRBD2 (6 bases). Trimming shortened V by 5 bases and J by 2 bases, and 13 bases separated the two germline ends. Germline CDR1 reads SGHTA; CDR2 reads FQGNSA. The CDR3 runs to 15 residues. The CDR3: CASSLLGGAYNEQFF. The CDR3 bases are TGTGCCAGCAGCCTGCTGGGGGGAGCCTACAATGAGCAGTTCTTC.

This clonotype was seen a handful of times. The rearrangement joins TRBV6-1 to TRBJ2-5; weak D call: TRBD2 (6 bases). Trimming left V 6 bases short and J 1 base short, with 9 bases between. This CDR3 has 13 amino acids. The V gene's germline CDR1 is MNHNS and CDR2 SASEGT. The CDR3 DNA reads as TGTGCCAGCAGCGGGAGCCTCCAAGAGACCCAGTACTTC. It is translated as CASSGSLQETQYF.

The V gene is TRBV7-2, the J gene TRBJ1-1; D remains ambiguous. V lost 0 bases and J 1 base, leaving 15 bases between the germline ends. CDR1 and CDR2 from the germline V gene are SGHTA and FQGNSA. This CDR3 is 17 amino acids long. CDR3 coding DNA: TGTGCCAGCAGCTTAGCCAGGTCGCAAAACAGGAACACTGAAGCTTTCTTT. Its translation: CASSLARSQNRNTEAFF.

The gene calls are TRBV7-8 and TRBJ2-1; TRBD2 is a possible D gene (6 bases). V was shortened by 2 bases and J by 0 bases, with 8 bases between the two germline ends. Germline V gene data show CDR1 as SGHVS and CDR2 as FQNEAQ. The CDR3 has 15 amino acids. CDR3 amino acids: CASSLRLDSYNEQFF. The CDR3 DNA reads TGTGCCAGCAGCTTAAGACTAGACTCCTACAATGAGCAGTTCTTC.

V is TRBV6-2 or TRBV6-3 and J is TRBJ2-7, with D unresolved. The CDR3 is 13 residues long. Trimming stripped 6 bases from V and 2 bases from J, with 11 bases between. Looked up from germline, CDR1 is MNHEY and CDR2 is SVGEGT. The CDR3 reads CASRHDGTYEQYF. The CDR3 DNA sequence: TGTGCCAGCAGACACGACGGAACCTACGAGCAGTACTTC.

The chain employs TRBV7-9 and TRBJ1-1; 7 nucleotides agree with TRBD1. The CDR3 is made up of 15 amino acids. Germline trimming cut 5 bases from V and 0 bases from J; bases unmatched to any gene: 6. Germline V lookup: CDR1 SEHNR, CDR2 FQNEAQ (reference sequence). CDR3 DNA: TGTGCCAGCAGCCTTGCAGGGGGTGTGAACACTGAAGCTTTCTTT. This translates into CASSLAGGVNTEAFF. Using reference TRBV7-9 and TRBJ1-1 for the parts outside the CDR3, the full variable domain is DTGVSQNPRHKITKRGQNVTFRCDPISEHNRLYWYRQTLGQGPEFLTYFQNEAQLEKSRLLSDRFSAERPKGSFSTLEIQRTEQGDSAMYLCASSLAGGVNTEAFFGQGTRLTVV.